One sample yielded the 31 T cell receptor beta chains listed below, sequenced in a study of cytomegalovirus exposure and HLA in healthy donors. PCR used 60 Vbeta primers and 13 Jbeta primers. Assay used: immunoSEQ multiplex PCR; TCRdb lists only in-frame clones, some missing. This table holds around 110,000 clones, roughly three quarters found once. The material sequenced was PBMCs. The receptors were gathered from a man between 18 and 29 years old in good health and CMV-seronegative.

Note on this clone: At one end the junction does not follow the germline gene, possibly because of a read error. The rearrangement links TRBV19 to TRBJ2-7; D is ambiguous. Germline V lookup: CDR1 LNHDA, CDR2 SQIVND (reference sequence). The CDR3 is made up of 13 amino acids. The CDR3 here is CASSQRASCEQYF. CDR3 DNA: TGTGCCAGTAGTCAACGAGCGTCCTGCGAGCAGTACTTC.

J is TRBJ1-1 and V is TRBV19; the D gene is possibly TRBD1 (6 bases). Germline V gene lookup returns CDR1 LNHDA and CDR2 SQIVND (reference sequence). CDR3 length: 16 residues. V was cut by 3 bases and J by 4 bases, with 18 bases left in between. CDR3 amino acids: CASSIAYREGGTEAFF. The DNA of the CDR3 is TGTGCCAGTAGTATCGCTTACAGGGAGGGAGGCACTGAAGCTTTCTTT.

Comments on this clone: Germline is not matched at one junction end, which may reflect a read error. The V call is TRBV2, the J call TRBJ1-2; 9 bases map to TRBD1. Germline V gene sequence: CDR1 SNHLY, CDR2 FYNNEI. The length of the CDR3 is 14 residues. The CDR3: CASSGGQGIYGYPF. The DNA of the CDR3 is TGTGCCAGCAGCGGCGGACAGGGGATCTATGGCTACCCCTTC. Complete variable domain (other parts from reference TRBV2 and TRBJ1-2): EPEVTQTPSHQVTQMGQEVILRCVPISNHLYFYWYRQILGQKVEFLVSFYNNEISEKSEIFDDQFSVERPDGSNFTLKIRSTKLEDSAMYFCASSGGQGIYGYPFGSGTRLTVV.

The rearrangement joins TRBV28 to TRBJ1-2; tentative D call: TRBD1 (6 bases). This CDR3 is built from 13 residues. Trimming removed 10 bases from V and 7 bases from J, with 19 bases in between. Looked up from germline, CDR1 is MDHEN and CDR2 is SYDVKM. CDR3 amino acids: CATTYRGASGYTF. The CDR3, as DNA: TGTGCCACAACATATCGGGGGGCTAGTGGCTACACCTTC.

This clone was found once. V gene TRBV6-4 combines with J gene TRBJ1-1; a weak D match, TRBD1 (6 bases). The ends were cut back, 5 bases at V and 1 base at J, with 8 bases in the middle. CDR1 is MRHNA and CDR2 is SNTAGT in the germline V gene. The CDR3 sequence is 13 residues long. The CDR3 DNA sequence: TGTGCCAGCAGTCCGACAGGGAACACTGAAGCTTTCTTT. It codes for CASSPTGNTEAFF.

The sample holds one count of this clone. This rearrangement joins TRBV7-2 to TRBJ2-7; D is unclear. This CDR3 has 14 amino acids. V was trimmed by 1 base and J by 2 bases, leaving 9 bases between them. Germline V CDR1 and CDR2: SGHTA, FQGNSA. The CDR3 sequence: CASSLVSTAYEQYF. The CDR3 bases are TGTGCCAGCAGCTTAGTATCAACAGCCTACGAGCAGTACTTC.

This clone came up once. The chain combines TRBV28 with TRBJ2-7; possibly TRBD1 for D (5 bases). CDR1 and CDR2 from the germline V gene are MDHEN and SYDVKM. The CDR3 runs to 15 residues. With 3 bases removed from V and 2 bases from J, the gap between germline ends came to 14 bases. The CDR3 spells CASSFPAGLTYEQYF. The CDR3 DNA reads TGTGCCAGCAGTTTTCCAGCAGGGTTAACCTACGAGCAGTACTTC. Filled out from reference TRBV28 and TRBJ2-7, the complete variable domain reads DVKVTQSSRYLVKRTGEKVFLECVQDMDHENMFWYRQDPGLGLRLIYFSYDVKMKEKGDIPEGYSVSREKKERFSLILESASTNQTSMYLCASSFPAGLTYEQYFGPGTRLTVT.

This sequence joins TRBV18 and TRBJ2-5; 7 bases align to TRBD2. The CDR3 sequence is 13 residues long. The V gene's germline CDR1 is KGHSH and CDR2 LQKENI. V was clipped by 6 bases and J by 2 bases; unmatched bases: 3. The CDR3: CASSPAGQETQYF. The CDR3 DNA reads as TGTGCCAGCTCCCCAGCGGGGCAAGAGACCCAGTACTTC.

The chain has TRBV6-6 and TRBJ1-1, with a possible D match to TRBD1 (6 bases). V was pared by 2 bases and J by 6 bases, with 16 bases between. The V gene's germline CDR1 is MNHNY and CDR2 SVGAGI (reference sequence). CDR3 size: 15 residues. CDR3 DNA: TGTGCCAGCAGTTACCCGAACAGGGTTGAGGCTGAAGCTTTCTTT. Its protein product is CASSYPNRVEAEAFF.

The CDR3 spells CASSLDSATKKLFF. DNA of the CDR3: TGTGCCAGCAGCTTAGACAGCGCCACCAAAAAACTGTTTTTT. This chain connects TRBV5-6 to TRBJ1-4; D is possibly TRBD1 (5 bases). Trimming stripped 2 bases from V and 9 bases from J, with 14 bases between. From germline, CDR1 is SGHDT and CDR2 YYEEEE. This CDR3 spans 14 amino acids.

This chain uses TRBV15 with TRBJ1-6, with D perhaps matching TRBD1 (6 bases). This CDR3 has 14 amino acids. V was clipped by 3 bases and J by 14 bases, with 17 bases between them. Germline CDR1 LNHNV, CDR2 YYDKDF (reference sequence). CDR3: CATSRGGAAIALHF. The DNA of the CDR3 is TGTGCCACCAGCAGGGGGGGGGCGGCCATAGCCCTCCACTTT.

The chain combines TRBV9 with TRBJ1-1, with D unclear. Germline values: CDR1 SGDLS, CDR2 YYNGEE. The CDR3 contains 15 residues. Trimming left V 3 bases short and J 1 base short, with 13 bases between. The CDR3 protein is CASSGSPWRNTEAFF. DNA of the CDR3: TGTGCCAGCAGCGGGTCACCCTGGAGGAACACTGAAGCTTTCTTT.

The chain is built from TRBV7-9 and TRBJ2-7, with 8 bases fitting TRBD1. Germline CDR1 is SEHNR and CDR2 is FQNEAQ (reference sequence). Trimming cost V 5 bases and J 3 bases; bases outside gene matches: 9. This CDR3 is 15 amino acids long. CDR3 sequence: CASSPGAGGVYEQYF. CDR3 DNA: TGTGCCAGCAGCCCAGGGGCAGGGGGCGTCTACGAGCAGTACTTC.

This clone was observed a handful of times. CDR3 sequence: CASSQESGEGDQPQHF. The CDR3 coding sequence is TGTGCCAGCAGCCAAGAGAGTGGGGAAGGGGATCAGCCCCAGCATTTT. The rearrangement joins TRBV5-5 to TRBJ1-5, with a weak D call TRBD1 (5 bases). The V gene lost 4 bases and the J gene lost 5 bases, with 19 bases spanning the gap. The CDR3 is made up of 16 amino acids. Germline V CDR1 and CDR2: SGHKS, YYEKEE (reference sequence).

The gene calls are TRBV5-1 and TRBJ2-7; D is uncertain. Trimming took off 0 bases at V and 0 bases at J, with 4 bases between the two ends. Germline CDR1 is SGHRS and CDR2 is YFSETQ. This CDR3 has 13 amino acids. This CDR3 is CASSLVSSYEQYF. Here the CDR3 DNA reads TGCGCCAGCAGCTTGGTTAGCTCCTACGAGCAGTACTTC.

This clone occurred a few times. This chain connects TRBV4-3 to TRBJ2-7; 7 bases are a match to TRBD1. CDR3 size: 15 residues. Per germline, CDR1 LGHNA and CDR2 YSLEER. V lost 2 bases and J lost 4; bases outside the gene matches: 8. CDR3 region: CASSQRQGRGYEQYF. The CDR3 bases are TGCGCCAGCAGCCAAAGACAGGGAAGGGGATACGAGCAGTACTTC.

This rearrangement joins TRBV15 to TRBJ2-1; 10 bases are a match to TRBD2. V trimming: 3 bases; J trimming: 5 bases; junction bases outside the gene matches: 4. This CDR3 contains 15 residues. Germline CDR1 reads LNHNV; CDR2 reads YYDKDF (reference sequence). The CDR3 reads CATSRKTSGHNEQFF. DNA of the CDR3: TGTGCCACCAGCAGGAAGACTAGCGGGCACAATGAGCAGTTCTTC.

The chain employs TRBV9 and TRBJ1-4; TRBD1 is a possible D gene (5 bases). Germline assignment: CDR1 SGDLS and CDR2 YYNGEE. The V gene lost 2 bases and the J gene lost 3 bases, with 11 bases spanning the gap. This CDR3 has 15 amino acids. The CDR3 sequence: CASSVTTGPNEKLFF. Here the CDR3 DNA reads TGTGCCAGCAGCGTTACCACAGGACCTAATGAAAAACTGTTTTTT.

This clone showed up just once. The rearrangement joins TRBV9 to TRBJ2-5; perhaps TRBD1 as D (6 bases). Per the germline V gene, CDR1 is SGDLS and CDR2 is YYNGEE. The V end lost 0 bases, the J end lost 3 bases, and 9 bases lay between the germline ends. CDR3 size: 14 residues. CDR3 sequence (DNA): TGTGCCAGCAGCGTAGGACCAGGGGAAGAGACCCAGTACTTC. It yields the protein CASSVGPGEETQYF. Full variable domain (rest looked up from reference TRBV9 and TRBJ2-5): DSGVTQTPKHLITATGQRVTLRCSPRSGDLSVYWYQQSLDQGLQFLIQYYNGEERAKGNILERFSAQQFPDLHSELNLSSLELGDSALYFCASSVGPGEETQYFGPGTRLLVL.

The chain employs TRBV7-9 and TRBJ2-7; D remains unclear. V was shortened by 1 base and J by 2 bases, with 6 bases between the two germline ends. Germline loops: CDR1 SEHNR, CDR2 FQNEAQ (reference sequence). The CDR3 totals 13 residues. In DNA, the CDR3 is TGTGCCAGCAGCTTAGTGAGTGCCTACGAGCAGTACTTC. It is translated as CASSLVSAYEQYF.

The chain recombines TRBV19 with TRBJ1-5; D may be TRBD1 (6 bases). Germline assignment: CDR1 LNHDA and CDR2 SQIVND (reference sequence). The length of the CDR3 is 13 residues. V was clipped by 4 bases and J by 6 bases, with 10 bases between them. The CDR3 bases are TGTGCCAGTAGTAGTCAGGGGACTCAGCCCCAGCATTTT. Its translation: CASSSQGTQPQHF.

The CDR3 sequence: CASSAATGGVRYGYTF. The CDR3 DNA is TGTGCCAGTAGTGCCGCAACAGGGGGCGTCCGATATGGCTACACCTTC. This rearrangement joins TRBV19 to TRBJ1-2, with 9 bases matching TRBD1. CDR3 length: 16 residues. V lost 5 bases and J lost 5; bases outside the gene matches: 12. The V gene's germline CDR1 is LNHDA and CDR2 SQIVND (reference sequence).

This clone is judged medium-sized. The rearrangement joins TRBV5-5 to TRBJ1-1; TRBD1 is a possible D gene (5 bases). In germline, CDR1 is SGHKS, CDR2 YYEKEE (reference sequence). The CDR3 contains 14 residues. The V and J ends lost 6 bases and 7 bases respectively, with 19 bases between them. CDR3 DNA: TGTGCCAGCATCCCGACCGGGGGGTCCTTTGAAGCTTTCTTT. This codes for CASIPTGGSFEAFF.

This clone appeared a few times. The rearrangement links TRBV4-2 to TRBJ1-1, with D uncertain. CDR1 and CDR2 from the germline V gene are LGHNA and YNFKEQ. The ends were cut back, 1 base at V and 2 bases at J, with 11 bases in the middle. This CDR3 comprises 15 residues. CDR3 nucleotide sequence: TGTGCCAGCAGCCAAGGGCTGACGGGTAACACTGAAGCTTTCTTT. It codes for CASSQGLTGNTEAFF.

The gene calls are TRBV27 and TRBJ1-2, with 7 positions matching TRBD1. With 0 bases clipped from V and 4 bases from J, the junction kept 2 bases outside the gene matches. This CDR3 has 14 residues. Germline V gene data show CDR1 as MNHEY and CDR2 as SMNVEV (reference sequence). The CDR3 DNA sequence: TGTGCCAGCAGTTTATCGGGACAGTCCTATGGCTACACCTTC. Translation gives CASSLSGQSYGYTF.

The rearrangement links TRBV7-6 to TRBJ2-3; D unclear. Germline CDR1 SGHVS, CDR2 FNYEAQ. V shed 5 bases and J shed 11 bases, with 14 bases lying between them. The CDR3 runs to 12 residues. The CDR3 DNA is TGTGCCAGCAGCCCACCCGGTTTTCAGCAGTATTTT. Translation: CASSPPGFQQYF. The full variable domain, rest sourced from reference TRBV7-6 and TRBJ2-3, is GAGVSQSPRYKVTKRGQDVALRCDPISGHVSLYWYRQALGQGPEFLTYFNYEAQQDKSGLPNDRFSAERPEGSISTLTIQRTEQRDSAMYRCASSPPGFQQYFGPGTRLTVL.

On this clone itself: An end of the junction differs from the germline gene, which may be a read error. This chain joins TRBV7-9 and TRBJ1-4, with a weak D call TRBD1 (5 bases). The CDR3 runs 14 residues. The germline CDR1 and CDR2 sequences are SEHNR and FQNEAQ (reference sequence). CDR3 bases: TGTGCCAGCAGGTATTCCCAGGGAGGGGAAAAGCTGTTTTTT. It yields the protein CASRYSQGGEKLFF.

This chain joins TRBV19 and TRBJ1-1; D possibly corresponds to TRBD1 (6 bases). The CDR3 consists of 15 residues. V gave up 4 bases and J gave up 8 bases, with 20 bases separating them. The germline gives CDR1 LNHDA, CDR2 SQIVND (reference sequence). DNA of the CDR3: TGTGCCAGTAGTAGATTGCAGGGGCAAAGCGAGGAAGCTTTCTTT. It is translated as CASSRLQGQSEEAFF.

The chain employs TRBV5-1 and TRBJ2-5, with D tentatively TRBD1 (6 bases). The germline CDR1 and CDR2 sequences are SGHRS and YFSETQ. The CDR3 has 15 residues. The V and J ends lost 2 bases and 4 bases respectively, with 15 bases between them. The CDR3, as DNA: TGCGCCAGCAGCTTAAACAGGGTTCGGTCAGAGACCCAGTACTTC. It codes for CASSLNRVRSETQYF.

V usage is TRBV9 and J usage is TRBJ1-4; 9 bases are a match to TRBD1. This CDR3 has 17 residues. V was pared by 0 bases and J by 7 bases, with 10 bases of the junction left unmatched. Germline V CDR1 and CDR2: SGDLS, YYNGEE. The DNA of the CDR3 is TGTGCCAGCAGCGTAGGCCGGAGGGACAGGGTGTCTGAAAAACTGTTTTTT. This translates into CASSVGRRDRVSEKLFF.

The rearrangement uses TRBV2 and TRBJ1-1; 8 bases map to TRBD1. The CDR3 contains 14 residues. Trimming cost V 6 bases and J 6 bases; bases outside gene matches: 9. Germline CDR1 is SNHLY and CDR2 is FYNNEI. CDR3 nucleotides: TGTGCCAGCAGAGACCGGACAGGGTCTTCTGAAGCTTTCTTT. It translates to CASRDRTGSSEAFF.